Sequencing of this T cell receptor beta chain was carried out in a study of cytomegalovirus exposure and HLA in healthy donors. With 60 Vbeta and 13 Jbeta primers, the PCR was carried out. Here immunoSEQ multiplex PCR was the method, and the copy in TCRdb shows in-frame clones only, minus some. This table holds just under 150,000 clones, roughly 80% found once. Study-wide results and limits: Previously analyzed data showed that most TCR beta V segments were productive at a frequency of about 90% or about 30%.

For this clone: Its antigen is unknown.

This CDR3 region has 16 residues. The sequenced sample was PBMCs. The chain recombines TRBV21-1 with TRBJ1-3. TRBV21-1 corresponds to a pseudogene. The receptor was derived from a woman aged 25-40 years in good health and CMV-seronegative. The CDR3 DNA reads as TGTGCCAGCAGCAAAGTAGCCCTCATCTCTGGAAACACCATATATTTT. Amino acids: CASSKVALISGNTIYF.